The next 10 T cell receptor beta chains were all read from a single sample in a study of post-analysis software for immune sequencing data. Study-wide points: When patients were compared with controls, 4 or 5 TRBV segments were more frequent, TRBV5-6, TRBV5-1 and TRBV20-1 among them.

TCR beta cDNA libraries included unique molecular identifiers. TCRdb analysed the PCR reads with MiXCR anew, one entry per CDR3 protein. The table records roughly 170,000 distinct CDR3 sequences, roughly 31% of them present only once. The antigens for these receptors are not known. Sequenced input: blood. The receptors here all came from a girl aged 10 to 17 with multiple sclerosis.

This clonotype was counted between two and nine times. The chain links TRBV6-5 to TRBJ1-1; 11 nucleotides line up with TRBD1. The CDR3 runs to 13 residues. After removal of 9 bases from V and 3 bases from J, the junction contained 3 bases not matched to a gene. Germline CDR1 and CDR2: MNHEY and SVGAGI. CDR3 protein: CASLGQGDTEAFF. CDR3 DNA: TGTGCCAGTCTGGGACAGGGGGACACTGAAGCTTTCTTT.

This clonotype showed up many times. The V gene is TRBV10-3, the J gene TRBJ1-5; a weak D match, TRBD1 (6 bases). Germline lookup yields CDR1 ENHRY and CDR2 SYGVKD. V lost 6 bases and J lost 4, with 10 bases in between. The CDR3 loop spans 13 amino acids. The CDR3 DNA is TGTGCCATCAGCGGACAGAAGAATCAGCCCCAGCATTTT. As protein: CAISGQKNQPQHF.

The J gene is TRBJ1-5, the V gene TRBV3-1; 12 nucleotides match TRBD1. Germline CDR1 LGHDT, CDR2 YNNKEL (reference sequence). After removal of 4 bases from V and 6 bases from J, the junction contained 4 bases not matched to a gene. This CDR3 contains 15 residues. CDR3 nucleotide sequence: TGTGCCAGCAGCCCCGGGACAGGGGGCGGTCAGCCCCAGCATTTT. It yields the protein CASSPGTGGGQPQHF. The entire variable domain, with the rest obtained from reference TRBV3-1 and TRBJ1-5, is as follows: DTAVSQTPKYLVTQMGNDKSIKCEQNLGHDTMYWYKQDSKKFLKIMFSYNNKELIINETVPNRFSPKSPDKAHLNLHINSLELGDSAVYFCASSPGTGGGQPQHFGDGTRLSIL.

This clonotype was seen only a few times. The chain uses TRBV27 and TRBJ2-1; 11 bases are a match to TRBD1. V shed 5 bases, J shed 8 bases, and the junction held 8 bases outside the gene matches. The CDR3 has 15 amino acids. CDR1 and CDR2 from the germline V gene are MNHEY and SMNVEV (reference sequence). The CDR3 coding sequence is TGTGCCAGCAGTCAGGACAGGGGGCGTATCGATGAGCAGTTCTTC. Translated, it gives CASSQDRGRIDEQFF.

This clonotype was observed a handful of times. CDR3 protein: CASSPGAAGTEAFF. DNA of the CDR3: TGTGCCAGCAGCCCCGGGGCTGCAGGCACTGAAGCTTTCTTT. The V and J genes are TRBV11-2 and TRBJ1-1; D may be TRBD1 (5 bases). The CDR3 runs to 14 residues. V lost 5 bases and J 4 bases, leaving 14 bases between the germline ends. The germline V gene has CDR1 SGHAT and CDR2 FQNNGV.

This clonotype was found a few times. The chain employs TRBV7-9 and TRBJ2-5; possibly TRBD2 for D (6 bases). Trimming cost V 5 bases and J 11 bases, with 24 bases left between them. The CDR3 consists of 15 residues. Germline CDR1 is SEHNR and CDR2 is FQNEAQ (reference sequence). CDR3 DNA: TGTGCCAGCAGCGCCCGGCAGGGACTTGTAGATGAGCAGTACTTC. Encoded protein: CASSARQGLVDEQYF.

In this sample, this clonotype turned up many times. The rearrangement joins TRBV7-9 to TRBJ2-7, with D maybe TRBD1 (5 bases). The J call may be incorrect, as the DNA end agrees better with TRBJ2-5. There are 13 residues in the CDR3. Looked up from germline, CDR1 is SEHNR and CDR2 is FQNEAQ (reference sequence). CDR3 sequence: CASSSDIRETQYF. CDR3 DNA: TGTGCCAGCAGCTCGGACATCCGAGAGACCCAGTACTTC.

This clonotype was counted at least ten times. The CDR3 here is CASSLRSIVEGFSNEQYF. Written as DNA, the CDR3 is TGTGCCAGCAGCTTACGGTCGATAGTTGAGGGATTCAGTAACGAGCAGTACTTC. V and J are TRBV7-6 and TRBJ2-7; D is perhaps TRBD2 (5 bases). Germline CDR1 SGHVS, CDR2 FNYEAQ. V lost 2 bases and J lost 5, with 25 bases in between. The CDR3 is made up of 18 amino acids.

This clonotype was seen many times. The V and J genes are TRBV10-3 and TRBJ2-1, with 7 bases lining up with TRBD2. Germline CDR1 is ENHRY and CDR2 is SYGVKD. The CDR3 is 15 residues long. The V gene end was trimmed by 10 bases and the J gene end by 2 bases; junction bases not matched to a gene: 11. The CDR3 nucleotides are TGTGCCACGACTACTAGCGAGAGTCCCTACAATGAGCAGTTCTTC. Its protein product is CATTTSESPYNEQFF.

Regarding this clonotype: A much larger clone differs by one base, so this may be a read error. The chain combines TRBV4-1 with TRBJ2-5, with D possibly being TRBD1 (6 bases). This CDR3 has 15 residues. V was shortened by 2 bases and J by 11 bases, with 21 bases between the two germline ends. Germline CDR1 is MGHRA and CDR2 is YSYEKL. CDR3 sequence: CASSQSLHRADEQYF. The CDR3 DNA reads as TGCGCCAGCAGCCAATCCCTCCACAGGGCCGATGAGCAGTACTTC.